This T cell receptor (beta chain) was captured in a study of shared clonotypes between healthy human individuals. Findings and caveats of the study: Generally, naive subsets (rather than memory subsets) showed larger estimated richness.

Of note for this clone: Its antigen remains unknown.

The data were produced by immunoSEQ multiplex PCR, yet TCRdb's version contains in-frame clones alone and is incomplete. Altogether 1 million to 1.2 million clones are present, approximately 75% being singletons, with the ten largest covering about 0.94%. This CDR3 is built from 17 residues. The germline V gene has CDR1 MDHEN and CDR2 SYDVKM. The germline V and J ends were trimmed by 6 bases and 1 base, with 19 bases remaining between them. Sequencing used memory CD4+ T cells from PBMCs. Subset here: CD45RA-negative fraction. This receptor was taken from a young man in good health. Some clones in this sample may be carry-over from other donors' samples. The V and J genes are TRBV28 and TRBJ1-3; D gene ambiguous. The CDR3 region is CASSSPSYGVSGNTIYF. CDR3 bases: TGTGCCAGCAGCTCACCCTCTTACGGGGTATCTGGAAACACCATATATTTT.